The 12 T cell receptor beta chains reported below all come from one sample, sequenced in a study of T cells after yellow fever vaccination. TCRdb reprocessed the 5' RACE reads with MiXCR, giving one entry per CDR3 protein. The sample gives roughly 65,000 distinct CDR3 sequences, 5.5% to 7.5% of which show up once; around 2.2% is in the top ten. The material was CD4+ T cells sorted from PBMCs, obtained roughly 14 days after the first yellow fever vaccination. The receptors originated from a man aged 18 to 29 who received the YFV17D yellow fever vaccine.

This clonotype was recorded many times. V gene TRBV12-3 or TRBV12-4 combines with J gene TRBJ1-1; 7 nucleotides agree with TRBD1. Trimming at V came to 4 bases and at J to 3 bases, leaving 5 bases not matched to a gene. The CDR3 consists of 14 residues. The chain's CDR3 is CASSSVTGHTEAFF. The DNA of the CDR3 is TGTGCCAGCAGTTCTGTGACAGGGCACACTGAAGCTTTCTTT.

This clonotype was detected ten times or more. The chain has TRBV5-1 and TRBJ2-1; maybe TRBD1 (5 bases). The V gene's germline CDR1 is SGHRS and CDR2 YFSETQ. The CDR3 loop spans 15 amino acids. The germline V and J ends were trimmed by 0 bases and 5 bases, with 12 bases remaining between them. The chain's CDR3 is CASSLGAGFNNEQFF. CDR3 DNA sequence: TGCGCCAGCAGCTTGGGCGCAGGGTTTAACAATGAGCAGTTCTTC.

For this clonotype: A much larger clone is a single base away; this may be a read error. The V call is TRBV20-1, the J call TRBJ1-4; weak D call: TRBD1 (5 bases). The germline V gene encodes CDR1 DFQATT and CDR2 SNEGSKA (reference sequence). The CDR3 consists of 11 residues. Trimming took off 7 bases at V and 7 bases at J, with 10 bases between the two ends. In nucleotides, the CDR3 is TGCAGTGTAAGGGGAGGTGAAAAACTGTTTTTT. It translates to CSVRGGEKLFF.

There are many counts of this clonotype. J is TRBJ2-1 and V is TRBV20-1, with 11 nucleotides matching TRBD1. The CDR3 consists of 14 residues. J was trimmed by 9 bases and V by 5 bases; bases with no gene match: 9. In germline, CDR1 is DFQATT, CDR2 SNEGSKA (reference sequence). CDR3 bases: TGCAGTGCTCCTTTGGACAGGGGGCTGGGTGAGCAGTTCTTC. Translation: CSAPLDRGLGEQFF.

The chain uses TRBV18 and TRBJ2-6; weak D call: TRBD1 (6 bases). The germline V gene encodes CDR1 KGHSH and CDR2 LQKENI. Between the trimmed V and J ends, which lost 2 bases and 0 bases, there was a span of 11 bases. This CDR3 comprises 17 residues. The CDR3 nucleotides are TGTGCCAGCTCACCATCGGGACATAACTCTGGGGCCAACGTCCTGACTTTC. Its protein is CASSPSGHNSGANVLTF.

This clonotype was recorded only once. This chain connects TRBV4-2 to TRBJ2-7; D ambiguous. The CDR3 consists of 13 residues. Germline loops: CDR1 LGHNA, CDR2 YNFKEQ. Trimming removed 8 bases from V and 6 bases from J, with 17 bases in between. For the CDR3, the DNA is TGTGCCAGCGGCCTCGGGCTCAACTGCGAGCAGTACTTC. It translates to CASGLGLNCEQYF.

This clonotype appeared many times. The chain recombines TRBV7-9 with TRBJ2-2, with 7 bases that match TRBD2. Per the germline V gene, CDR1 is SEHNR and CDR2 is FQNEAQ (reference sequence). This CDR3 has 14 residues. The V gene end was trimmed by 6 bases and the J gene end by 6 bases; junction bases not matched to a gene: 7. In nucleotides, the CDR3 is TGTGCCAGCAGGACACAGGCGGGGGCCGGGGAGCTGTTTTTT. This encodes CASRTQAGAGELFF.

This clonotype was recorded at least ten times. The rearrangement links TRBV7-2 to TRBJ2-1; D gene unclear. V was trimmed by 10 bases and J by 9 bases, leaving 7 bases between them. The germline V gene encodes CDR1 SGHTA and CDR2 FQGNSA. This CDR3 is 9 amino acids long. The CDR3 DNA reads as TGTGCCATTGCGCCTGAGCAGTTCTTC. Amino acid sequence: CAIAPEQFF.

Ten or more counts support this clonotype. This sequence joins TRBV5-1 and TRBJ2-3; 9 nucleotides line up with TRBD1. Germline values: CDR1 SGHRS, CDR2 YFSETQ. This CDR3 region has 15 residues. V dropped 4 bases and J dropped 6; count of bases not matched to a gene: 9. The CDR3 sequence is CASSPSGTGMDTQYF. The CDR3 region has the DNA TGCGCCAGCAGCCCGTCCGGGACAGGGATGGATACGCAGTATTTT.

The sample holds many counts of this clonotype. The chain couples TRBV5-1 to TRBJ1-1; a weak D match, TRBD1 (6 bases). V lost 2 bases and J 6 bases, leaving 8 bases between the germline ends. The CDR3 is 12 amino acids. CDR1 and CDR2 (germline): SGHRS, YFSETQ. The CDR3 protein is CASSFQGSEAFF. The CDR3 DNA follows: TGCGCCAGCAGCTTCCAGGGGTCTGAAGCTTTCTTT.

This clonotype was observed at least ten times. The chain has TRBV7-9 and TRBJ1-1, with 7 bases aligning to TRBD1. V dropped 4 bases and J dropped 11; count of bases not matched to a gene: 4. The CDR3 consists of 11 residues. Germline V gives CDR1 SEHNR, CDR2 FQNEAQ (reference sequence). CDR3 sequence: CASSYDRAAFF. The DNA for the CDR3 is TGTGCCAGCAGCTATGACAGGGCGGCTTTCTTT.

This clonotype was picked up many times. The gene calls are TRBV4-1 and TRBJ1-6; D is undetermined. The ends were cut back, 3 bases at V and 2 bases at J, with 11 bases in the middle. Germline V lookup: CDR1 MGHRA, CDR2 YSYEKL. The CDR3 sequence is 16 residues long. As DNA, the CDR3 is TGCGCCAGCAGCCATACTGACGGCCCCTATAATTCACCCCTCCACTTT. This encodes CASSHTDGPYNSPLHF.